This T cell receptor beta chain was identified during a study of blood T cell repertoires in COVID-19. Study-level background: Both acute and convalescent COVID-19 samples were obtained from the United States, Italy and Spain. The analysed material was cDNA or gDNA that came from T cells, B-cell-depleted T cells, or PBMCs.

A Seattle source enrolled patients during active infection and followed them longitudinally. From germline, CDR1 is SGHTA and CDR2 FQGTGA. The CDR3 is 14 amino acids. Germline trimming cut 5 bases from V and 4 bases from J; bases unmatched to any gene: 5. TCRdb keeps only in-frame clones here, not all; method: immunoSEQ multiplex PCR. The sample has about 390,000 clones, around 87% seen once. Sequenced material: peripheral blood. The clonotype was recovered from a woman aged 55 to 70 with COVID-19, enrolled during active disease. The V and J genes are TRBV7-3 and TRBJ2-3; 8 nucleotides line up with TRBD1. CDR3 loop: CASSQSGGADTQYF. The DNA for the CDR3 is TGTGCCAGCAGCCAATCAGGGGGCGCAGATACGCAGTATTTT. Variable domain in full (rest from reference TRBV7-3 and TRBJ2-3): GAGVSQTPSNKVTEKGKYVELRCDPISGHTALYWYRQSLGQGPEFLIYFQGTGAADDSGLPNDRFFAVRPEGSVSTLKIQRTERGDSAVYLCASSQSGGADTQYFGPGTRLTVL.